These T cell receptor beta chains were read from a single sample in a study of vaccination and CD4 T cells after COVID-19. Their recognized antigens are unknown. MiXCR, run by TCRdb on the PCR reads, gives a single entry per CDR3 protein. Found here are over 10,000 distinct CDR3 sequences, around 69% of them singletons; the top ten hold approximately 22%. The sequenced sample consisted of CD4+ T cells from blood, cultured in vitro. The source is a human donor who had recovered from COVID-19. The CDR3 runs from the conserved cysteine through the conserved F or W. D genes are given only for firm matches. Some rows have no size entry. The others give once, few or many, or a class for an expanded clone.

CDR3: CASKGAVNNEQFF; DNA: TGTGCCAGCAAGGGGGCTGTAAACAATGAGCAGTTCTTC; V: TRBV25-1; size: NA; J: TRBJ2-1; D: TRBD1
CDR3: CATSDFGQGINNEQFF; DNA: TGTGCCACCAGTGATTTTGGGCAGGGGATCAACAATGAGCAGTTCTTC; V: TRBV24-1; size: few; J: TRBJ2-1; D: NA
CDR3: CASSSRAQGGYGYTF; DNA: TGTGCCAGCAGCTCCCGGGCACAAGGAGGCTATGGCTACACCTTC; V: TRBV7-8; size: NA; J: TRBJ1-2; D: NA
CDR3: CATSGRGVETQYF; DNA: TGTGCCACCAGTGGCAGGGGTGTGGAGACCCAGTACTTC; V: TRBV24-1; size: once; J: TRBJ2-5; D: NA
CDR3: CASSSPRDTQYF; DNA: TGTGCCAGCAGTTCCCCCCGGGATACGCAGTATTTT; V: TRBV27; size: NA; J: TRBJ2-3; D: NA
CDR3: CSAPPRWGTEAFF; DNA: TGCAGTGCTCCCCCCAGGTGGGGCACTGAAGCTTTCTTT; V: TRBV20-1; size: few; J: TRBJ1-1; D: NA
CDR3: CASSQSMVGRKETQYF; DNA: TGTGCCAGCAGCCAATCTATGGTGGGGAGGAAAGAGACCCAGTACTTC; V: TRBV16; size: NA; J: TRBJ2-5; D: NA
CDR3: CASRPPAGTGYGSPLHF; DNA: TGTGCCAGCAGACCACCGGCCGGGACAGGGTATGGTTCACCCCTCCACTTT; V: TRBV7-8; size: NA; J: TRBJ1-6; D: TRBD1
CDR3: CASSLQRGTNYGYTF; DNA: TGTGCCAGCAGTCTACAGCGGGGAACTAACTATGGCTACACCTTC; V: TRBV7-2; size: NA; J: TRBJ1-2; D: NA
CDR3: CSARDPGQGGQPQHF; DNA: TGCAGTGCTAGAGACCCGGGACAGGGAGGCCAGCCCCAGCATTTT; V: TRBV20-1; size: NA; J: TRBJ1-5; D: TRBD1
CDR3: CASSNGRLNTIYF; DNA: TGTGCCAGCTCAAATGGCAGGCTAAACACCATATATTTT; V: TRBV7-6; size: once; J: TRBJ1-3; D: NA
CDR3: CASSFAPYREGEQFF; DNA: TGTGCCAGCAGTTTTGCGCCCTATCGGGAGGGCGAGCAGTTCTTC; V: TRBV27; size: NA; J: TRBJ2-1; D: TRBD2
CDR3: CASSPKPPGAFF; DNA: TGTGCCAGCTCACCTAAACCGCCCGGGGCTTTCTTT; V: TRBV18; size: NA; J: TRBJ1-1; D: NA
CDR3: CSARFGGANGNTIYF; DNA: TGCAGTGCTAGATTTGGAGGGGCGAATGGAAACACCATATATTTT; V: TRBV20-1; size: NA; J: TRBJ1-3; D: NA
CDR3: CASNHRDRGSPDTQYF; DNA: TGTGCCAGCAACCACCGAGACAGGGGAAGTCCAGATACGCAGTATTTT; V: TRBV21-1; size: few; J: TRBJ2-3; D: NA
CDR3: CATSEGGYGYTF; DNA: TGTGCCACCAGCGAGGGGGGCTATGGCTACACCTTC; V: TRBV15; size: NA; J: TRBJ1-2; D: NA
CDR3: CASSGGGGLNTEAFF; DNA: TGTGCCAGCAGTGGGGGCGGTGGCTTGAACACTGAAGCTTTCTTT; V: TRBV25-1; size: NA; J: TRBJ1-1; D: NA
CDR3: CASRVTGSDQPQHF; DNA: TGTGCCAGCAGGGTGACAGGGTCGGATCAGCCCCAGCATTTT; V: TRBV6-2/TRBV6-3; size: NA; J: TRBJ1-5; D: TRBD1
CDR3: CASTRDLESYEQYF; DNA: TGTGCCAGCACAAGGGATTTGGAATCCTACGAGCAGTACTTC; V: TRBV7-2; size: NA; J: TRBJ2-7; D: NA
CDR3: CASGGANQPQHF; DNA: TGTGCCAGCGGGGGGGCCAATCAGCCCCAGCATTTT; V: TRBV6-1; size: NA; J: TRBJ1-5; D: NA
CDR3: CASSFSTGSYEQYF; DNA: TGTGCCAGCAGCTTTTCGACAGGCTCCTACGAGCAGTACTTC; V: TRBV7-2; size: medium-sized; J: TRBJ2-7; D: NA
CDR3: CSAQDGAGTYEQYF; DNA: TGCAGTGCTCAAGATGGGGCAGGAACCTACGAGCAGTACTTC; V: TRBV20-1; size: NA; J: TRBJ2-7; D: NA
CDR3: CSGDYRMGYNEQFF; DNA: TGCAGTGGCGACTACCGGATGGGCTACAATGAGCAGTTCTTC; V: TRBV20-1; size: NA; J: TRBJ2-1; D: NA
CDR3: CASSLLPTSSTEAFF; DNA: TGTGCCAGCAGCTTACTCCCTACAAGCAGCACTGAAGCTTTCTTT; V: TRBV7-3; size: NA; J: TRBJ1-1; D: NA
CDR3: CASSLGQGTSQPQHF; DNA: TGTGCCAGCAGTTTGGGACAGGGAACTTCCCAGCCCCAGCATTTT; V: TRBV6-5; size: NA; J: TRBJ1-5; D: TRBD1
CDR3: CASSKDRDTQYF; DNA: TGTGCCAGCAGTAAGGACCGGGATACGCAGTATTTT; V: TRBV2; size: NA; J: TRBJ2-3; D: NA
CDR3: CATSRDLGSGYQPQHF; DNA: TGTGCCACCAGCAGAGATCTCGGATCCGGCTATCAGCCCCAGCATTTT; V: TRBV15; size: once; J: TRBJ1-5; D: NA
CDR3: CATSGGSYEQYF; DNA: TGTGCCACCAGTGGCGGATCCTACGAGCAGTACTTC; V: TRBV24-1; size: NA; J: TRBJ2-7; D: NA
CDR3: CASNEGWTEAFF; DNA: TGTGCCAGCAATGAGGGGTGGACTGAAGCTTTCTTT; V: TRBV6-1; size: NA; J: TRBJ1-1; D: NA
CDR3: CAAGEGPYNEQFF; DNA: TGTGCCGCGGGGGAGGGGCCATACAATGAGCAGTTCTTC; V: TRBV24-1; size: NA; J: TRBJ2-1; D: TRBD2
CDR3: CASSVPGQGSPFNQPQHF; DNA: TGTGCCAGCAGTGTCCCGGGACAGGGGTCCCCTTTCAATCAGCCCCAGCATTTT; V: TRBV2; size: few; J: TRBJ1-5; D: TRBD1
CDR3: CASSLPQGQRPYEQYF; DNA: TGTGCCAGCAGTCTCCCTCAGGGACAGAGACCGTACGAGCAGTACTTC; V: TRBV6-4; size: NA; J: TRBJ2-7; D: TRBD1
CDR3: CASSSQRYGYTF; DNA: TGTGCCAGCAGTTCCCAGCGCTATGGCTACACCTTC; V: TRBV6-5; size: NA; J: TRBJ1-2; D: NA
CDR3: CSARRQNTEAFF; DNA: TGCAGTGCTAGACGACAGAACACTGAAGCTTTCTTT; V: TRBV20-1; size: NA; J: TRBJ1-1; D: NA
CDR3: CASSEVGGQDYGYTF; DNA: TGTGCCAGCAGTGAAGTCGGGGGGCAGGACTATGGCTACACCTTC; V: TRBV6-1; size: NA; J: TRBJ1-2; D: NA
CDR3: CASSSPGNTIYF; DNA: TGTGCCAGCAGTTCCCCTGGAAACACCATATATTTT; V: TRBV28; size: NA; J: TRBJ1-3; D: NA
CDR3: CASSHGGTEAFF; DNA: TGCGCCAGCAGTCATGGGGGCACTGAAGCTTTCTTT; V: TRBV23-1; size: NA; J: TRBJ1-1; D: NA
CDR3: CSVSAKQGQNIQYF; DNA: TGCAGTGTTAGTGCCAAACAGGGGCAGAACATTCAGTACTTC; V: TRBV20-1; size: NA; J: TRBJ2-4; D: TRBD1
CDR3: CASSQGGVGETQYF; DNA: TGTGCCAGCAGCCAAGGTGGGGTTGGGGAGACCCAGTACTTC; V: TRBV4-2; size: NA; J: TRBJ2-5; D: NA
CDR3: CASSRNMNTEAFF; DNA: TGTGCCAGCAGCCGCAACATGAACACTGAAGCTTTCTTT; V: TRBV7-9; size: NA; J: TRBJ1-1; D: NA
CDR3: CASSQAGTGSIQYF; DNA: TGTGCCAGCAGCCAAGCCGGGACAGGGAGCATCCAGTACTTC; V: TRBV14; size: NA; J: TRBJ2-5; D: TRBD1
CDR3: CASSSGTGGFYEQYF; DNA: TGTGCCAGCAGCTCCGGGACAGGGGGCTTCTACGAGCAGTACTTC; V: TRBV7-2; size: NA; J: TRBJ2-7; D: TRBD1
CDR3: CASSISLAGFYEQYF; DNA: TGTGCCAGTAGTATCTCACTAGCGGGCTTCTACGAGCAGTACTTC; V: TRBV19; size: NA; J: TRBJ2-7; D: TRBD2
CDR3: CASSGQVENQPQHF; DNA: TGTGCCAGCAGTGGACAGGTTGAAAATCAGCCCCAGCATTTT; V: TRBV6-1; size: NA; J: TRBJ1-5; D: NA
CDR3: CSATNRLSYEQYF; DNA: TGCAGTGCCACTAATAGACTCTCCTACGAGCAGTACTTC; V: TRBV20-1; size: once; J: TRBJ2-7; D: NA
CDR3: CVSVMGGVYEQYF; DNA: TGTGTCAGCGTCATGGGGGGGGTCTACGAGCAGTACTTC; V: TRBV6-1; size: NA; J: TRBJ2-7; D: TRBD2
CDR3: CASSLGGAGKYPEAFF; DNA: TGTGCCAGCAGCCTGGGGGGGGCAGGGAAGTATCCTGAAGCTTTCTTT; V: TRBV7-2; size: NA; J: TRBJ1-1; D: NA
CDR3: CASTGQQNTEAFF; DNA: TGTGCCAGCACCGGACAGCAGAACACTGAAGCTTTCTTT; V: TRBV6-2/TRBV6-3; size: NA; J: TRBJ1-1; D: NA
CDR3: CASSYSGLAGAETQYF; DNA: TGTGCCAGCAGTTACTCAGGACTAGCGGGAGCCGAGACCCAGTACTTC; V: TRBV6-5; size: NA; J: TRBJ2-5; D: TRBD2
CDR3: CASSLGFLAGGTYEQYF; DNA: TGTGCCAGCAGCTTAGGATTCCTAGCGGGAGGAACCTACGAGCAGTACTTC; V: TRBV7-8; size: few; J: TRBJ2-7; D: TRBD2
CDR3: CASSFRGLAGGAYNEQFF; DNA: TGTGCCAGCAGTTTTCGTGGACTAGCGGGAGGAGCGTACAATGAGCAGTTCTTC; V: TRBV27; size: NA; J: TRBJ2-1; D: TRBD2
CDR3: CASRAGGSYEQYF; DNA: TGTGCCAGCAGAGCGGGAGGGTCCTACGAGCAGTACTTC; V: TRBV7-2; size: few; J: TRBJ2-7; D: TRBD2
CDR3: CRLYSGSSADTQYF; DNA: TGCAGACTGTATAGCGGGAGTTCCGCAGATACGCAGTATTTT; V: TRBV20-1; size: NA; J: TRBJ2-3; D: TRBD2
CDR3: CSAGAGGGSYGYTF; DNA: TGCAGTGCCGGCGCAGGGGGCGGGAGCTATGGCTACACCTTC; V: TRBV20-1; size: NA; J: TRBJ1-2; D: TRBD1
CDR3: CASSLYSTGGPWETQYF; DNA: TGTGCCAGCAGTCTTTATTCCACGGGAGGGCCTTGGGAGACCCAGTACTTC; V: TRBV7-2; size: NA; J: TRBJ2-5; D: TRBD2
CDR3: CASSLAGGGSPLHF; DNA: TGTGCCAGCAGCTTAGCGGGCGGAGGATCACCCCTCCACTTT; V: TRBV7-9; size: NA; J: TRBJ1-6; D: NA
CDR3: CSALRDGLNYGYTF; DNA: TGCAGTGCTCTCAGGGATGGCCTTAACTATGGCTACACCTTC; V: TRBV20-1; size: NA; J: TRBJ1-2; D: NA
CDR3: CASSHTGTGVSFEQYF; DNA: TGTGCCAGCAGCCATACCGGGACAGGGGTCTCGTTCGAGCAGTACTTC; V: TRBV7-2; size: NA; J: TRBJ2-7; D: TRBD1
CDR3: CSARVDGNTEAFF; DNA: TGCAGTGCTAGAGTTGATGGAAACACTGAAGCTTTCTTT; V: TRBV20-1; size: NA; J: TRBJ1-1; D: NA
CDR3: CASRDRVGYYGYTF; DNA: TGTGCCAGCAGGGACAGGGTTGGCTACTATGGCTACACCTTC; V: TRBV6-1; size: once; J: TRBJ1-2; D: TRBD1